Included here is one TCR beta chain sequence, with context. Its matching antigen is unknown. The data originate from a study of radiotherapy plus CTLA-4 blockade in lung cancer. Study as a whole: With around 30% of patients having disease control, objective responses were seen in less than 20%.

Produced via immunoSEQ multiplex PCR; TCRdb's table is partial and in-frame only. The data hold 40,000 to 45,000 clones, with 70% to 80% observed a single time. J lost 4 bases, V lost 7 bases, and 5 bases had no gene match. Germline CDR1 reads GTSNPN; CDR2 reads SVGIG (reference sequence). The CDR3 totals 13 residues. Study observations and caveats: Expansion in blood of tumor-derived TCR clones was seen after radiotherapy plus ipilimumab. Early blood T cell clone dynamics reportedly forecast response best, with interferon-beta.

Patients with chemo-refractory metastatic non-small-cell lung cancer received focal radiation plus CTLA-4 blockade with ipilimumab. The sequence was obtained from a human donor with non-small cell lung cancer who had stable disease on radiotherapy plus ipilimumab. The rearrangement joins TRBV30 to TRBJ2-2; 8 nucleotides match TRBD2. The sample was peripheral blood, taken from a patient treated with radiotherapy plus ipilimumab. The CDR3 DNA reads TGTGCCTCCCAGCGGGGGAGCACCGGGGAGCTGTTTTTT. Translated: CASQRGSTGELFF.